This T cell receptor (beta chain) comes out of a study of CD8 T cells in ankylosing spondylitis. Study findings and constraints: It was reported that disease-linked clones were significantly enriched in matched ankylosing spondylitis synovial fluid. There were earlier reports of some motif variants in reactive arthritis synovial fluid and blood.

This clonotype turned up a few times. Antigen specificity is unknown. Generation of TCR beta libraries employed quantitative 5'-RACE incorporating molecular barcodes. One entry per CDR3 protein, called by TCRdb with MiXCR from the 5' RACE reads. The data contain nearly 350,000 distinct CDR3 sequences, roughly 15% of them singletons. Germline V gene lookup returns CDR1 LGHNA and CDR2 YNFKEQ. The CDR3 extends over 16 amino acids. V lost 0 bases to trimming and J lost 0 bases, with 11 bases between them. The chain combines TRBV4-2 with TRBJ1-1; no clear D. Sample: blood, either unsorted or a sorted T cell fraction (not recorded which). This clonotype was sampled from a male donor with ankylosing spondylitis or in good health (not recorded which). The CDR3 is CASSQDWAALNTEAFF. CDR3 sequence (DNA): TGTGCCAGCAGCCAAGATTGGGCAGCCTTGAACACTGAAGCTTTCTTT.